This TCR beta chain derives from a study of T cells in Graves' hyperthyroidism and ophthalmopathy. It was RNA transcripts that yielded the amplified TCR beta CDR3 regions. The HTBI primer set served for first-round RT-PCR of the TCR CDR3. TCRdb re-called the multiplex PCR reads through MiXCR, storing one row per CDR3 protein. The table shows 200,000 to 250,000 distinct CDR3 sequences, with roughly 15% occurring only once. Germline lookup yields CDR1 SGHDN and CDR2 FVKESK. Trimming removed 4 bases from V and 5 bases from J; junction bases left unmatched: 11. This CDR3 has 15 residues. This chain joins TRBV14 and TRBJ2-7, with 7 bases aligning to TRBD1. The sequence came from a young woman with Graves' ophthalmopathy. Sequencing was carried out using blood. For the CDR3, the DNA is TGTGCCAGCAGCCTGACCAACAGGGGCTGGGACGAGCAGTACTTC. It yields the protein CASSLTNRGWDEQYF.